The next 32 T cell receptor beta chains were all read from a single sample in a study of T cell repertoires in cytomegalovirus infection. In TCRdb, the reads were re-called with MiXCR into one record per CDR3 protein. Among fewer than 850,000 distinct CDR3 sequences, 25% to 30% were seen once, and the ten largest hold 13%. Their antigens remain unidentified. The input for sequencing was cultured CD8+ T cells from PBMCs, taken from culture after CMV antigen stimulation. Every receptor here comes from a human donor in good health (CMV status not recorded). Some clones in this sample may be carry-over from other donors' samples.

The V gene is TRBV19, the J gene TRBJ2-1; D call uncertain. The V gene lost 0 bases and the J gene lost 0 bases, with 6 bases spanning the gap. From germline, CDR1 is LNHDA and CDR2 SQIVND (reference sequence). There are 15 residues in the CDR3. CDR3 sequence reads: CASSIEGHSYNEQFF. In DNA, the CDR3 is TGTGCCAGTAGTATAGAGGGCCACTCCTACAATGAGCAGTTCTTC.

This clonotype was detected many times. This rearrangement joins TRBV6-1 to TRBJ1-5; D perhaps matches TRBD1 (6 bases). CDR3 length: 13 amino acids. V gave up 5 bases and J gave up 7 bases, with 12 bases separating them. The germline CDR1 and CDR2 sequences are MNHNS and SASEGT. DNA for the CDR3: TGTGCCAGCAGTCAAGGGGGGAGGCAGCCCCAGCATTTT. Its translation is CASSQGGRQPQHF.

The V gene is TRBV18, the J gene TRBJ2-7; D not certain. This CDR3 has 13 residues. Trimming stripped 6 bases from V and 2 bases from J, with 11 bases between. Germline values: CDR1 KGHSH, CDR2 LQKENI. The DNA for the CDR3 is TGTGCCAGCTCCGGGTCGAACCCCTACGAGCAGTACGTC. Its protein product is CASSGSNPYEQYV.

The chain has TRBV15 and TRBJ1-1; D is unclear. In germline, CDR1 is LNHNV, CDR2 YYDKDF (reference sequence). The V end lost 0 bases, the J end lost 5 bases, and 7 bases lay between the germline ends. The CDR3 contains 13 residues. Here the CDR3 reads CATSRDRRTEAFF. The DNA of the CDR3 is TGTGCCACCAGCAGAGATCGCAGGACTGAAGCTTTCTTT.

V usage is TRBV27 and J usage is TRBJ2-3, with D possibly matching TRBD2 (7 bases). Germline lookup yields CDR1 MNHEY and CDR2 SMNVEV (reference sequence). This CDR3 has 15 residues. Trimming took 8 bases from V and 3 from J, leaving 18 bases between them. As DNA, the CDR3 is TGTGCCAGCTCCCGGGGACTAAGGGGGACAGATACGCAGTATTTT. It encodes CASSRGLRGTDTQYF.

This clonotype was seen more than once but under ten times. The chain carries TRBV6-2 or TRBV6-3 and TRBJ2-7; no definite D call. CDR1 is MNHEY, CDR2 SVGEGT, per germline. The length of the CDR3 is 14 residues. V lost 7 bases and J 2 bases, leaving 15 bases between the germline ends. CDR3: CASISQNLPYEQYV. In nucleotides, the CDR3 is TGTGCCAGCATCAGTCAAAATCTCCCCTACGAGCAGTACGTC.

At least ten counts were recorded for this clonotype. The chain has TRBV28 and TRBJ1-5, with TRBD1 identical over 8 bases. This CDR3 is 14 amino acids long. J was trimmed by 7 bases and V by 6 bases; bases with no gene match: 8. Germline V CDR1 and CDR2: MDHEN, SYDVKM. The CDR3 DNA is TGTGCCAGCAGCCCGGACAGGGTAAACCAGCCCCAGCATTTT. Translating gives CASSPDRVNQPQHF.

J is TRBJ2-2 and V is TRBV7-9; D gene unclear. V shed 2 bases and J shed 0 bases, with 13 bases lying between them. From germline, CDR1 is SEHNR and CDR2 FQNEAQ (reference sequence). This CDR3 spans 17 amino acids. DNA of the CDR3: TGTGCCAGCAGCTTATCGTTCGTACGGACGAACACCGGGGAGCTGTTTTTT. Its translation is CASSLSFVRTNTGELFF.

The chain links TRBV29-1 to TRBJ2-7; the D call may be TRBD1 or TRBD2 (6 bases each). V lost 7 bases to trimming and J lost 2 bases, with 15 bases between them. CDR3 length equals 13 residues. Germline V CDR1 and CDR2: SQVTM, ANQGSEA. The DNA of the CDR3 is TGCAGCGGCTCCCGAGGGGGGACCTACGAGCAGTACTTC. Protein product: CSGSRGGTYEQYF.

The genes are TRBV7-6 and TRBJ1-5; possibly TRBD1 for D (5 bases). The CDR3 extends over 17 amino acids. V dropped 1 base and J dropped 0 bases, with 13 bases sitting between them. Per the germline V gene, CDR1 is SGHVS and CDR2 is FNYEAQ. The DNA for the CDR3 is TGTGCCAGCAGCTTAGAGCGAGGGGCCTATAGCAATCAGCCCCAGCATTTT. Encoded protein: CASSLERGAYSNQPQHF.

This chain links TRBV5-1 with TRBJ2-1; 14 bases are shared with TRBD2. The trim removed 6 bases at V and 8 bases at J, leaving 7 bases unmatched. The CDR3 length is 15 residues. CDR1 SGHRS and CDR2 YFSETQ come from the germline V gene. CDR3: CASTTGTSGGDEQFF. The CDR3 DNA follows: TGCGCCAGCACCACCGGGACTAGCGGGGGCGATGAGCAGTTCTTC.

The V call is TRBV10-3, the J call TRBJ1-2, with 9 bases identical to TRBD1. CDR3 length: 13 amino acids. Germline CDR1 and CDR2: ENHRY and SYGVKD. The trim removed 4 bases at V and 6 bases at J, leaving 3 bases unmatched. CDR3: CAISGDREDGYTF. The CDR3 region has the DNA TGTGCCATCAGTGGGGACAGGGAGGATGGCTACACCTTC.

The gene calls are TRBV12-3 or TRBV12-4 and TRBJ2-1; 8 bases agree with TRBD2. The CDR3 length is 17 residues. V was clipped by 3 bases and J by 2 bases; unmatched bases: 9. CDR3 nucleotides: TGTGCCAGCAGTTTCGGGGGGGGGGCCAAGGCCTACAATGAGCAGTTCTTC. Translating gives CASSFGGGAKAYNEQFF.

This sequence joins TRBV13 and TRBJ1-1, with D possibly TRBD1 on 5 matching bases. Germline-derived CDR1 and CDR2 are PRHDT and FYEKMQ (reference sequence). V was trimmed by 6 bases and J by 2 bases, leaving 10 bases between them. This CDR3 is 13 amino acids long. The CDR3 sequence is CASSGGYNTEAFF. The CDR3 region has the DNA TGTGCCAGCAGTGGGGGATACAACACTGAAGCTTTCTTT. The whole variable domain, filled in from reference TRBV13 and TRBJ1-1, reads AAGVIQSPRHLIKEKRETATLKCYPIPRHDTVYWYQQGPGQDPQFLISFYEKMQSDKGSIPDRFSAQQFSDYHSELNMSSLELGDSALYFCASSGGYNTEAFFGQGTRLTVV.

The gene calls are TRBV7-9 and TRBJ2-2; D uncertain. The CDR3 has 15 residues. The V end was cut by 3 bases, the J end by 7 bases, with 15 bases between. Germline V gives CDR1 SEHNR, CDR2 FQNEAQ (reference sequence). For the CDR3, the DNA is TGTGCCAGCAGCTTTAGCCCCACTCAATTCGGGGAGCTGTTTTTT. Translated: CASSFSPTQFGELFF.

This clonotype was observed a handful of times. V and J are TRBV7-2 and TRBJ1-2; maybe TRBD1 (6 bases). This CDR3 contains 16 residues. Germline-derived CDR1 and CDR2 are SGHTA and FQGNSA. V dropped 5 bases and J dropped 2 bases, with 18 bases sitting between them. The CDR3 sequence is CASSPRAQGSNYGYTF. The CDR3 nucleotides are TGTGCCAGCAGCCCCCGTGCACAGGGATCCAACTATGGCTACACCTTC.

With respect to this clonotype: One end of the junction varies from germline; a read error may be responsible. The rearrangement uses TRBV5-4 and TRBJ2-6; possible D gene TRBD2, 7 bases. This CDR3 has 19 amino acids. Germline lookup yields CDR1 SGHNT and CDR2 YYREEE (reference sequence). In nucleotides, the CDR3 is TGTGCCAGCAGCTTGTTTGGGGAGGGGGAAGTAACTGGGGCCAACATCCTGACTTTC. It is translated as CASSLFGEGEVTGANILTF. Full variable domain (missing parts from reference TRBV5-4 and TRBJ2-6): ETGVTQSPTHLIKTRGQQVTLRCSSQSGHNTVSWYQQALGQGPQFIFQYYREEENGRGNFPPRFSGLQFPNYSSELNVNALELDDSALYLCASSLFGEGEVTGANILTFGAGSRLTVL.

The genes are TRBV7-9 and TRBJ2-2; D possibly corresponds to TRBD1 (5 bases). Trimming took off 5 bases at V and 1 base at J, with 11 bases between the two ends. CDR1 is SEHNR and CDR2 is FQNEAQ in the germline V gene (reference sequence). This CDR3 contains 15 residues. DNA for the CDR3: TGTGCCAGCAGCCAGAGGCAGGGGAACACCGGGGAGCTGTTTTTT. This translates into CASSQRQGNTGELFF.

The chain links TRBV19 to TRBJ1-1; D gene ambiguous. The CDR3 spans 15 residues. Trimming cost V 0 bases and J 0 bases, with 8 bases left between them. The germline gives CDR1 LNHDA, CDR2 SQIVND (reference sequence). The CDR3, as DNA: TGTGCCAGTAGTATAGAGCCCCTTTTGAACACTGAAGCTTTCTTT. It is translated as CASSIEPLLNTEAFF.

The J gene is TRBJ2-7, the V gene TRBV6-5, with D perhaps TRBD2 (7 bases). Trimming cost V 4 bases and J 1 base, with 11 bases left between them. CDR1 and CDR2 (germline): MNHEY, SVGAGI. The CDR3 is made up of 14 amino acids. CDR3 in DNA: TGTGCCAGCAGTTGGGGGGGCCCTTCCTACGAGCAGTACTTC. Protein product: CASSWGGPSYEQYF.

This sequence joins TRBV7-2 and TRBJ2-5; no reliable D call. V was pared by 0 bases and J by 7 bases, with 12 bases between. From germline, CDR1 is SGHTA and CDR2 FQGNSA. The CDR3 extends over 14 amino acids. The CDR3 nucleotides are TGTGCCAGCAGCTTAGCTAATTCCCGTTCGACCCAGTACTTC. It specifies CASSLANSRSTQYF. The complete variable domain, with remaining parts taken from reference TRBV7-2 and TRBJ2-5, reads GAGVSQSPSNKVTEKGKDVELRCDPISGHTALYWYRQSLGQGLEFLIYFQGNSAPDKSGLPSDRFSAERTGGSVSTLTIQRTQQEDSAVYLCASSLANSRSTQYFGPGTRLLVL.

There are a few counts of this clonotype. CDR3 region: CASSYSVSGNAYTF. In DNA, the CDR3 is TGTGCCAGCAGTTACTCTGTCAGCGGGAATGCCTACACCTTC. The chain links TRBV6-5 to TRBJ1-2; D call uncertain. Germline loops: CDR1 MNHEY, CDR2 SVGAGI. The CDR3 has 14 amino acids. Trimming removed 0 bases from V and 10 bases from J, with 15 bases in between.

The chain couples TRBV6-5 to TRBJ1-1; 8 positions match TRBD1. This CDR3 is built from 14 residues. V lost 8 bases, J lost 5 bases, and 10 bases stayed unmatched. CDR1 is MNHEY and CDR2 is SVGAGI in the germline V gene. The CDR3 loop is CASLDRGKGTEAFF. CDR3 bases: TGTGCCAGCCTAGACAGGGGAAAGGGGACTGAAGCTTTCTTT.

This clonotype was recorded a few times. This chain connects TRBV19 to TRBJ1-3, with 7 bases that match TRBD1. Germline CDR1 is LNHDA and CDR2 is SQIVND (reference sequence). V dropped 7 bases and J dropped 0; count of bases not matched to a gene: 12. This CDR3 has 17 residues. The CDR3 DNA reads TGTGCCAGTACTACTGCCTACAGGGGCTACTCTGGAAACACCATATATTTT. It is translated as CASTTAYRGYSGNTIYF.

This clonotype has a handful of counts. This chain uses TRBV7-9 with TRBJ2-7; no firm D call. The CDR3 covers 16 residues. Germline values: CDR1 SEHNR, CDR2 FQNEAQ (reference sequence). Trimming removed 4 bases at V and 0 bases at J, with 16 bases between. The CDR3 loop is CASSSLRVEDSYEQYV. DNA for the CDR3: TGTGCCAGCAGCTCACTGAGAGTTGAAGACTCCTACGAGCAGTACGTC.

The chain links TRBV27 to TRBJ1-5, with D uncertain. Germline CDR1 reads MNHEY; CDR2 reads SMNVEV (reference sequence). Trimming pared 5 bases from V and 6 bases from J, leaving 17 bases between. The CDR3 runs to 15 residues. CDR3 DNA: TGTGCCAGCAGTGGCTCCCCCGGGCCAAGTCAGCCCCAGCATTTT. Translated, it gives CASSGSPGPSQPQHF.

This clonotype occurred a few times. The gene calls are TRBV29-1 and TRBJ1-1, with D possibly being TRBD1 (6 bases). V was clipped by 1 base and J by 1 base, with 7 bases between them. There are 13 residues in the CDR3. CDR1 and CDR2 from the germline V gene are SQVTM and ANQGSEA. The CDR3 loop reads CSVEGTANTEAFF. The CDR3 DNA reads as TGCAGCGTTGAAGGGACAGCGAACACTGAAGCTTTCTTT.

This clonotype has a handful of counts. The V call is TRBV27, the J call TRBJ2-5; TRBD2 might be the D (6 bases). The V end was cut by 10 bases, the J end by 1 base, with 22 bases between. There are 16 residues in the CDR3. The germline gives CDR1 MNHEY, CDR2 SMNVEV (reference sequence). Here the CDR3 DNA reads TGTGCCACTCAGTTTTGGCCAAGGCGGGGCCAAGAGACCCAGTACTTC. Translation gives CATQFWPRRGQETQYF.

The chain uses TRBV27 and TRBJ2-7; D unclear. This CDR3 is built from 13 residues. Trimming stripped 2 bases from V and 1 base from J, with 6 bases between. CDR1 MNHEY and CDR2 SMNVEV come from the germline V gene (reference sequence). The CDR3 protein is CASSLHSSYEQYF. The CDR3 coding sequence is TGTGCCAGCAGTTTACATAGTTCCTACGAGCAGTACTTC.

The rearrangement links TRBV10-3 to TRBJ2-3, with D uncertain. Germline V lookup: CDR1 ENHRY, CDR2 SYGVKD. The CDR3 totals 19 residues. Trimming removed 2 bases at V and 7 bases at J, with 28 bases between. The CDR3 is CAISETVGRLPLLSNTQYF. In DNA form, the CDR3 reads TGTGCCATCAGTGAGACTGTAGGGCGGCTCCCCCTTTTGAGTAATACGCAGTATTTT.

The CDR3 loop is CASSYLQGAYEQYV. The CDR3, as DNA: TGTGCCAGCAGTTACTTGCAGGGGGCGTACGAGCAGTACGTC. V usage is TRBV6-6 and J usage is TRBJ2-7; 8 bases agree with TRBD1. The CDR3 loop spans 14 amino acids. Germline V CDR1 and CDR2: MNHNY, SVGAGI (reference sequence). Unmatched junction bases numbered 3, after V lost 1 base and J lost 4 bases.

The chain uses TRBV7-9 and TRBJ2-5; TRBD2 aligns across 13 bases. Germline loops: CDR1 SEHNR, CDR2 FQNEAQ (reference sequence). This CDR3 comprises 15 residues. V was pared by 5 bases and J by 4 bases, with 4 bases of the junction left unmatched. CDR3: CASSLWTSGGETQYF. CDR3 sequence (DNA): TGTGCCAGCAGCCTCTGGACTAGCGGGGGAGAGACCCAGTACTTC.